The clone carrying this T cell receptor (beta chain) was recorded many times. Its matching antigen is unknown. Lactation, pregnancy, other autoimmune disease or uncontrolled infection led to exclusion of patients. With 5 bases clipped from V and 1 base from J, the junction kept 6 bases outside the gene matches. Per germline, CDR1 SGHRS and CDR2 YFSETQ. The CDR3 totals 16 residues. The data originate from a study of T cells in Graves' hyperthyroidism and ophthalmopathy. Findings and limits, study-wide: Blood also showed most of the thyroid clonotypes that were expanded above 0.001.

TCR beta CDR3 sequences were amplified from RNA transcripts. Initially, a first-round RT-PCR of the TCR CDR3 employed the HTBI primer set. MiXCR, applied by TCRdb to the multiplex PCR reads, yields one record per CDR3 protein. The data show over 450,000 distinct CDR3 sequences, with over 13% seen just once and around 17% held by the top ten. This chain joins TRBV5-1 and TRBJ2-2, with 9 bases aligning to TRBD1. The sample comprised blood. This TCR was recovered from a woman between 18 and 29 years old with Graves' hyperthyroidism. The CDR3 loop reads CASRTPGQGNTGELFF. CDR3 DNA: TGCGCCAGCAGGACGCCGGGACAGGGGAACACCGGGGAGCTGTTTTTT.